This TCR beta chain was retrieved from a study of tumor-infiltrating lymphocytes in primary liver carcinoma. Synthesis of TCR beta cDNA was carried out from 500 ng total RNA with a constant-region primer. Nested multiplex PCR, run for three rounds with slightly modified ARM-PCR, yielded TCR beta libraries. Both of the initial two PCR rounds ran for nine to ten cycles and employed TRBV1-TRBV30 forward primers alongside a C-beta reverse primer. TCRdb re-called the multiplex PCR reads through MiXCR, storing one row per CDR3 protein. The sample holds roughly 120,000 distinct CDR3 sequences; 64% are singletons and the top ten take about 8%. This clonotype was seen only a few times. The germline CDR1 and CDR2 sequences are SGHTA and FQGTGA. The CDR3 is made up of 16 amino acids. Trimming pared 8 bases from V and 3 bases from J, leaving 20 bases between. Total RNA and DNA came together from approximately 20-30 mg of bulk tissue without cell sorting.

The chain employs TRBV7-3 and TRBJ2-1; tentatively, D is TRBD2 (5 bases). The sequence was obtained from a woman in her sixties with primary liver carcinoma and hepatitis B virus infection. Specimen: liver tumor tissue from sampling region 3. The subset here: tumor region T3, left-lateral pole. The CDR3 nucleotides are TGTGCCAGCGTATTGCGCGGAACGGAGGTCTACAATGAGCAGTTCTTC. Translation gives CASVLRGTEVYNEQFF.